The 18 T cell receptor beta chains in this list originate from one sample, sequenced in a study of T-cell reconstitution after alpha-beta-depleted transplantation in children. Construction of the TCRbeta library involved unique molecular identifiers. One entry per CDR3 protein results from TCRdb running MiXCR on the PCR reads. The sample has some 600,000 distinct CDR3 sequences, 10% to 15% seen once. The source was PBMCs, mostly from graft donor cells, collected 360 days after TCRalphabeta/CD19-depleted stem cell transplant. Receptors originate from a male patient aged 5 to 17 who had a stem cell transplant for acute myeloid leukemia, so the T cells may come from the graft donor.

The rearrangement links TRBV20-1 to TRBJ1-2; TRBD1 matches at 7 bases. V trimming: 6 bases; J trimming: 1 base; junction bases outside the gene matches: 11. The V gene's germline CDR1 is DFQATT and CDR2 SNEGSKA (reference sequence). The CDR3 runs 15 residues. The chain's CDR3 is CSARDSLILNYGYTF. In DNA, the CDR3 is TGCAGTGCAAGGGACAGCCTGATCCTTAACTATGGCTACACCTTC.

CDR3 coding DNA: TGTGCCAGCACCCACGGTGTAGCGGGCTACGAGCAGTACTTC. Its translation is CASTHGVAGYEQYF. The V gene is TRBV12-3 or TRBV12-4, the J gene TRBJ2-7; 7 bases line up with TRBD2. After removal of 7 bases from V and 3 bases from J, the junction contained 9 bases not matched to a gene. CDR3 length equals 14 residues.

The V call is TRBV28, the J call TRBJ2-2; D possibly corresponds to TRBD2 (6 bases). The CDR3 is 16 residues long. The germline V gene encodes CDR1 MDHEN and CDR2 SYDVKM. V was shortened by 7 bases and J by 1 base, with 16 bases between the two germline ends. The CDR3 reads CASTRTEGLNTGELFF. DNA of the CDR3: TGTGCCAGCACTCGAACCGAGGGACTGAACACCGGGGAGCTGTTTTTT.

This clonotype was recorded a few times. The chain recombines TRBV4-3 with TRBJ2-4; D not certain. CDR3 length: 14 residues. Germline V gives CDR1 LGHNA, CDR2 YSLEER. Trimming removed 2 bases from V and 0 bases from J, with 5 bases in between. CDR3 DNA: TGCGCCAGCAGCCAATACCTAGCCAAAAACATTCAGTACTTC. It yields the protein CASSQYLAKNIQYF.

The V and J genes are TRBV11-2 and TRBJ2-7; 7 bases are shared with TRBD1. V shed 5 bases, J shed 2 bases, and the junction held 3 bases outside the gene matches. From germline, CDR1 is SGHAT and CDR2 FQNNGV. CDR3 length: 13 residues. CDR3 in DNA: TGTGCCAGCAGCGAGGGGGCTACCTACGAGCAGTACTTC. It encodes CASSEGATYEQYF.

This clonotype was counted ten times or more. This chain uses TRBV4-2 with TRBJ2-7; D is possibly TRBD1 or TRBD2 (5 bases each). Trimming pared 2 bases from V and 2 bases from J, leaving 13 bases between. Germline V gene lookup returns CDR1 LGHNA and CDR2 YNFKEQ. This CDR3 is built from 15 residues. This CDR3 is CASSQHRDGTYEQYF. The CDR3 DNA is TGTGCCAGCAGCCAACACCGGGACGGAACCTACGAGCAGTACTTC.

CDR3 nucleotides: TGCGCCAGCAACAACAGGGTGGATGAGCAGTTCTTC. It is translated as CASNNRVDEQFF. The chain employs TRBV5-1 and TRBJ2-1; TRBD1 might be the D (6 bases). Per germline, CDR1 SGHRS and CDR2 YFSETQ. Trimming stripped 6 bases from V and 8 bases from J, with 12 bases between. This CDR3 has 12 residues.

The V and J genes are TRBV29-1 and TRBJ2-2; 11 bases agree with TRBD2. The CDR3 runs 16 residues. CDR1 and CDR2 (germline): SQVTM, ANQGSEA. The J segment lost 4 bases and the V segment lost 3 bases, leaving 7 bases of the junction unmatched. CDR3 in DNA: TGCAGCGTTGACGTAGCGGGAGGGCCGCCCACCGGGGAGCTGTTTTTT. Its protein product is CSVDVAGGPPTGELFF.

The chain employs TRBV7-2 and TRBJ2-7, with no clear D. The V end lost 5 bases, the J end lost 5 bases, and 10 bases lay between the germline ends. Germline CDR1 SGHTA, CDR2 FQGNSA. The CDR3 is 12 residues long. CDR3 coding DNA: TGTGCCAGCAGCCCCCCCAATCACGAGCAGTACTTC. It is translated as CASSPPNHEQYF.

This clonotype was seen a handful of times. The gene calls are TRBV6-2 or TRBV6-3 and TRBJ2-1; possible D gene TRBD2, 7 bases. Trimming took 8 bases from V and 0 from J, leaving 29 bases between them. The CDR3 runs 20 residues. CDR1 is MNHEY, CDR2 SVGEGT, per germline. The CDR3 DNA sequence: TGTGCCAGCGGAAAACCGTCTAATACAGGGAGGGTTAGCTCCTACAATGAGCAGTTCTTC. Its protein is CASGKPSNTGRVSSYNEQFF.

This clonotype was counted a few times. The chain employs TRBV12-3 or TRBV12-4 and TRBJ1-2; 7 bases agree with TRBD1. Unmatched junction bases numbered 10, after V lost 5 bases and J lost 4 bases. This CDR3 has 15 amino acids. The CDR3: CASSPTLDRSYGYTF. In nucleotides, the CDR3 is TGTGCCAGCAGTCCTACCTTGGACAGGTCCTATGGCTACACCTTC.

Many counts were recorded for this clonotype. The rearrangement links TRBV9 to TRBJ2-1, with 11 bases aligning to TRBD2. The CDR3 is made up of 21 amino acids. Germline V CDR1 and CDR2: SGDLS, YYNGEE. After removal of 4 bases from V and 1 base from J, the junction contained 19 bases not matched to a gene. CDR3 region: CASSFRTNFSGRALSYNEQFF. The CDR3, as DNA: TGTGCCAGCAGCTTCCGGACCAACTTTAGCGGGAGGGCCTTATCCTACAATGAGCAGTTCTTC.

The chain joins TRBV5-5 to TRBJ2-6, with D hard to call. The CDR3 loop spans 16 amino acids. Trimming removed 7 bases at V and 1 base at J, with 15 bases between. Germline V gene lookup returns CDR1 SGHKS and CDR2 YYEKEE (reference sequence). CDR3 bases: TGTGCCAGCCACACGTCCCCTTTTTCTGGGGCCAACGTCCTGACTTTC. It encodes CASHTSPFSGANVLTF.

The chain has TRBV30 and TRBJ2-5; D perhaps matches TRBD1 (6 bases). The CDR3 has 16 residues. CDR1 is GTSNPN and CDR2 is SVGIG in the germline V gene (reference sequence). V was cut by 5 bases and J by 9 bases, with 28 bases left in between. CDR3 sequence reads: CAWAPSRTAIVRAQYF. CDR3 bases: TGTGCCTGGGCCCCTTCAAGGACAGCCATTGTGCGGGCCCAGTACTTC. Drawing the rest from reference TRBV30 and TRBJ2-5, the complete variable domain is SQTIHQWPATLVQPVGSPLSLECTVEGTSNPNLYWYRQAAGRGLQLLFYSVGIGQISSEVPQNLSASRPQDRQFILSSKKLLLSDSGFYLCAWAPSRTAIVRAQYFGPGTRLLVL.

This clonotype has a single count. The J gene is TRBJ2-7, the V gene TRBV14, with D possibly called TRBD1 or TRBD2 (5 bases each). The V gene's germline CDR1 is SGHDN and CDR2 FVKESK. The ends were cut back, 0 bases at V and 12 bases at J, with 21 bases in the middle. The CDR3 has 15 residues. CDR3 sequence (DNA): TGTGCCAGCAGCCAAGATTGGCCCGGGACGAAAGATCTGTACTTC. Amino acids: CASSQDWPGTKDLYF. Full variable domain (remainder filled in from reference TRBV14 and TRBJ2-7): EAGVTQFPSHSVIEKGQTVTLRCDPISGHDNLYWYRRVMGKEIKFLLHFVKESKQDESGMPNNRFLAERTGGTYSTLKVQPAELEDSGVYFCASSQDWPGTKDLYFGPGTRLTVT.

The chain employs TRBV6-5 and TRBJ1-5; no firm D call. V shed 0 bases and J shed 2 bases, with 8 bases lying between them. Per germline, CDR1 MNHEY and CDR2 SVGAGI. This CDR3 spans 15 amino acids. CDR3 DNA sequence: TGTGCCAGCAGTTACTCGAACGGGGGCAATCAGCCCCAGCATTTT. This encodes CASSYSNGGNQPQHF.

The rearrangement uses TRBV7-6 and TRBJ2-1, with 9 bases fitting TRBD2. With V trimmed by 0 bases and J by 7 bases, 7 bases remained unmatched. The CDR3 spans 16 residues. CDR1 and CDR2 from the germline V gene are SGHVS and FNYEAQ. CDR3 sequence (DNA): TGTGCCAGCAGCTTAGCAGGTAGCGGGGGATGGAATGAGCAGTTCTTC. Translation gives CASSLAGSGGWNEQFF.

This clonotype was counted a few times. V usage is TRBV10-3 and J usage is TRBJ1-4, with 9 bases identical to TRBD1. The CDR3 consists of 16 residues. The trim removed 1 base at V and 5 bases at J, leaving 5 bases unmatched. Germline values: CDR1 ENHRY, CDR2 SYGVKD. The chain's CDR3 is CAISEWAGTGNEKLFF. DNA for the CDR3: TGTGCCATCAGTGAGTGGGCCGGGACAGGGAATGAAAAACTGTTTTTT.